This TCR beta chain was identified during a study of T-cell memory formation after mild COVID-19. Points from the study as a whole: The main location of contracting CD4+ clones was CM and EM, and that of contracting CD8+ clones was EMRA. Still unconfirmed is whether the second-wave clones peaking on day 37 recognized SARS-CoV-2.

TCRdb reprocessed the 5' RACE reads via MiXCR and lists one record per CDR3 protein. Of over 350,000 distinct CDR3 sequences detected, 24% appear once; the ten largest clones hold 7% to 9.5%. CDR3 length: 16 residues. V trimming: 4 bases; J trimming: 5 bases; junction bases outside the gene matches: 13. Concerning this clonotype: Its antigen is unidentified.

What was sequenced was PBMCs or a T cell subset sorted from them (not recorded which). This TCR came from an adult woman who had mild COVID-19 (a few samples of this study predate the infection). Cell type and time point are not known. This chain uses TRBV12-3 or TRBV12-4 with TRBJ2-7; 8 bases are shared with TRBD2. The CDR3 region is CASSSRLGAGVDEQYF. Here the CDR3 DNA reads TGTGCCAGCAGTTCCCGCCTGGGAGCGGGAGTAGACGAGCAGTACTTC.